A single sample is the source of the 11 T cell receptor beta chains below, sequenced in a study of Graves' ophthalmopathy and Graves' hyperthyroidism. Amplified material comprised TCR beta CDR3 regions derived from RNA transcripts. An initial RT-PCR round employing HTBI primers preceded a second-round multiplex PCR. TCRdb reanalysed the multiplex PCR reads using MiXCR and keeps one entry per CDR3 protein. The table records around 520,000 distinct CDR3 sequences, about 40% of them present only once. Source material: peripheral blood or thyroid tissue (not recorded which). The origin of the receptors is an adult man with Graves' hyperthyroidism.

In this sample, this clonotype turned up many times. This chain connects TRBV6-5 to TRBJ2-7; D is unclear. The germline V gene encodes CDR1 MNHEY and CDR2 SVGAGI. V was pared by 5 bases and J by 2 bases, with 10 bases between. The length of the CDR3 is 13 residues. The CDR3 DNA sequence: TGTGCCAGCAGTCCTTCGACCCCCTACGAGCAGTACTTC. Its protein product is CASSPSTPYEQYF.

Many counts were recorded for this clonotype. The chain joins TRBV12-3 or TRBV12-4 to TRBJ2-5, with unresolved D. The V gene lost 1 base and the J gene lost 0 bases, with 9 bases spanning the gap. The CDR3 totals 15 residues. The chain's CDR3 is CASSLEGSNQETQYF. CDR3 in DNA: TGTGCCAGCAGTTTAGAAGGGTCTAACCAAGAGACCCAGTACTTC.

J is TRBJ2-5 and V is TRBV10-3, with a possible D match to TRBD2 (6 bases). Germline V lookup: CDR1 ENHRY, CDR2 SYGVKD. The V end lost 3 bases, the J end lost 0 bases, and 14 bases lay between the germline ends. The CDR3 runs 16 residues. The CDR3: CAISEGHRGNQETQYF. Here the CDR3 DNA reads TGTGCCATCAGTGAAGGTCATCGCGGGAACCAAGAGACCCAGTACTTC.

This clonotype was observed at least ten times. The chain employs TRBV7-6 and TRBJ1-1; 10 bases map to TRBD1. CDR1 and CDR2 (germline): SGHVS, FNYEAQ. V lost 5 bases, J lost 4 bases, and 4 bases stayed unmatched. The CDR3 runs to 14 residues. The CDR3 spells CASSGTGVATEAFF. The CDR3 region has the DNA TGTGCCAGCAGCGGGACAGGGGTGGCCACTGAAGCTTTCTTT. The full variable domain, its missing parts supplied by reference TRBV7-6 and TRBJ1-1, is GAGVSQSPRYKVTKRGQDVALRCDPISGHVSLYWYRQALGQGPEFLTYFNYEAQQDKSGLPNDRFSAERPEGSISTLTIQRTEQRDSAMYRCASSGTGVATEAFFGQGTRLTVV.

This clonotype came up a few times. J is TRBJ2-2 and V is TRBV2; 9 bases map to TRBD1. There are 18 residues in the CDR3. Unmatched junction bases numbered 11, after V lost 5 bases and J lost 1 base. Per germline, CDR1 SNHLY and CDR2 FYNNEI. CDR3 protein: CASSLRRQGGLNTGELFF. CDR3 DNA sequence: TGTGCCAGCAGTTTACGGAGACAGGGGGGTCTGAACACCGGGGAGCTGTTTTTT.

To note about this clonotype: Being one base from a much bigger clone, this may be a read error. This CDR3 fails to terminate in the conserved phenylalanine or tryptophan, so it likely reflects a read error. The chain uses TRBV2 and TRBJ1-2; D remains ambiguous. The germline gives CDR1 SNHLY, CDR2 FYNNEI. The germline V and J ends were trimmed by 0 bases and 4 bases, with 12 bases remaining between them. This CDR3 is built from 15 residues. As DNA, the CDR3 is TGTGCCAGCAGTGAAGCCGGTGGCCGGAGCTATGGCTACACCCTC. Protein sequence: CASSEAGGRSYGYTL.

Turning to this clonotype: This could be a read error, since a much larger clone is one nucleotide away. The CDR3 is CAGSLVHRGKETQYF. The CDR3 nucleotides are TGTGCCGGCAGCTTAGTTCACAGGGGAAAAGAGACCCAGTACTTC. This rearrangement joins TRBV11-2 to TRBJ2-5, with TRBD1 matching over 7 bases. The CDR3 contains 15 residues. Per the germline V gene, CDR1 is SGHAT and CDR2 is FQNNGV.

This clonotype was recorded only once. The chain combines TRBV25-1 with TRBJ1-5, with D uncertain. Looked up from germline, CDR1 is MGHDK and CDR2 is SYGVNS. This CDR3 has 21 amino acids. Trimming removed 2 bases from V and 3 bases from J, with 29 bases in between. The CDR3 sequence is CASSEPGASGSAKTLNQPQHF. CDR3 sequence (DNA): TGTGCCAGCAGTGAACCGGGTGCTAGTGGTTCCGCGAAGACACTCAATCAGCCCCAGCATTTT.

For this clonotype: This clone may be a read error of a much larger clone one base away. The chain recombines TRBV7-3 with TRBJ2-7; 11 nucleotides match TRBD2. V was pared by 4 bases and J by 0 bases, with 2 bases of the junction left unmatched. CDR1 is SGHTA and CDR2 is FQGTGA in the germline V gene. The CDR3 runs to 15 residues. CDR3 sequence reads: CASSWLAGGSYEQYF. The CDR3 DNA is TGTGCCAGCAGCTGGCTAGCGGGGGGCTCCTACGAGCAGTACTTC.

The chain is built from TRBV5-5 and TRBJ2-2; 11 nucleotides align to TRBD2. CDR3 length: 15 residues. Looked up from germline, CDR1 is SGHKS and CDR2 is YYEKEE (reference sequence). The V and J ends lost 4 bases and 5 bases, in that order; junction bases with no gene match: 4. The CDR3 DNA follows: TGTGCCAGCAGCACCGCTAGCGGGAGGACCGGGGAGCTGTTTTTT. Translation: CASSTASGRTGELFF.

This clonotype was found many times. This CDR3 reads CSAPSRGGGTEAFF. The CDR3 DNA sequence: TGCAGTGCTCCCAGTCGAGGGGGAGGTACTGAAGCTTTCTTT. The V gene is TRBV20-1, the J gene TRBJ1-1, with D maybe TRBD1 (6 bases). CDR1 and CDR2 (germline): DFQATT, SNEGSKA (reference sequence). This CDR3 region has 14 residues. V was clipped by 5 bases and J by 5 bases, with 18 bases between them.